Below are 2 T cell receptor beta chains sequenced from a single sample in a study of T cell repertoires in cytomegalovirus infection. Each CDR3 protein gets one entry after TCRdb re-called the reads with MiXCR. The table records fewer than 70,000 distinct CDR3 sequences, 28% of them present only once. Their specific antigens are unknown. Sequences were derived from CD8+ T cells from cultured PBMCs, sampled from culture after CMV antigen stimulation. The receptors here all came from a human donor in good health (CMV status not recorded). Some clones in this sample may be carry-over from other donors' samples.

This clonotype was counted a few times. V is TRBV29-1 and J is TRBJ1-1, with a possible D match to TRBD1 (5 bases). The CDR3 is made up of 13 amino acids. Trimming left V 7 bases short and J 4 bases short, with 16 bases between. Germline CDR1 SQVTM, CDR2 ANQGSEA. The CDR3 spells CSAGAGLITEAFF. CDR3 DNA sequence: TGCAGCGCCGGAGCAGGGTTGATCACTGAAGCTTTCTTT. The full variable domain, its missing parts supplied by reference TRBV29-1 and TRBJ1-1, is SAVISQKPSRDICQRGTSLTIQCQVDSQVTMMFWYRQQPGQSLTLIATANQGSEATYESGFVIDKFPISRPNLTFSTLTVSNMSPEDSSIYLCSAGAGLITEAFFGQGTRLTVV.

This chain connects TRBV6-5 to TRBJ2-3; 9 nucleotides match TRBD2. This CDR3 spans 16 amino acids. Looked up from germline, CDR1 is MNHEY and CDR2 is SVGAGI. J gave up 4 bases and V 6 bases, and 11 bases lay outside the gene matches. CDR3 coding DNA: TGTGCCAGCAGCCCCGGGGGTGCGGGGGGGCCAGATACGCAGTATTTT. Translated, it gives CASSPGGAGGPDTQYF.